Following are 21 T cell receptor beta chains from one sample sequenced in a study of blood T cell repertoires in COVID-19. Using immunoSEQ multiplex PCR, the repertoire was profiled, and TCRdb retains in-frame clones only, with some absent. This sample yields 250,000 to 300,000 clones, of which 80% to 90% are seen a single time; approximately 3% belongs to the top ten. Input material: peripheral blood. These receptors all stem from a woman aged 25 to 39 with active or convalescent COVID-19.

In the case of this clone: In the same sample, other DNA sequences code for this CDR3. The chain recombines TRBV5-1 with TRBJ1-2, with a possible D match to TRBD1 (6 bases). Germline CDR1 reads SGHRS; CDR2 reads YFSETQ. The V gene lost 0 bases and the J gene lost 2 bases, with 8 bases spanning the gap. The CDR3 has 14 amino acids. The CDR3 here is CASSLGDRNYGYTF. The CDR3 nucleotides are TGCGCCAGCAGCTTGGGAGACAGGAACTATGGCTACACCTTC.

The CDR3 protein is CARQGLAGAGGQYF. The CDR3 coding sequence is TGTGCCAGACAGGGACTAGCGGGGGCCGGGGGGCAGTACTTC. V usage is TRBV21-1 and J usage is TRBJ2-7; TRBD2, the table's D call, lacks a check against the DNA. TRBV21-1 corresponds to a pseudogene. CDR3 length: 14 residues.

The V and J genes are TRBV9 and TRBJ2-3, with 7 bases aligning to TRBD1. The CDR3 has 16 amino acids. V trimming: 3 bases; J trimming: 2 bases; junction bases outside the gene matches: 9. CDR1 and CDR2 from the germline V gene are SGDLS and YYNGEE. The CDR3 nucleotides are TGTGCCAGCAGCGCTCGACAGGGTAGGGACACAGATACGCAGTATTTT. Protein sequence: CASSARQGRDTDTQYF.

The chain combines TRBV24-1 with TRBJ2-3, with 8 bases lining up with TRBD1. This CDR3 comprises 15 residues. From germline, CDR1 is KGHDR and CDR2 SFDVKD. V gave up 1 base and J gave up 9 bases; unmatched junction bases: 8. CDR3 region: CATSDFGAGGDTQYF. The CDR3 nucleotides read TGTGCCACCAGTGATTTTGGGGCAGGGGGCGACACGCAGTATTTT.

The chain carries TRBV5-5 and TRBJ2-3; D gene uncertain. The CDR3 has 13 amino acids. Germline assignment: CDR1 SGHKS and CDR2 YYEKEE (reference sequence). Trimming took 5 bases from V and 2 from J, leaving 9 bases between them. CDR3 residues: CASRAGSTDTQYF. CDR3 coding DNA: TGTGCCAGCAGGGCCGGGTCCACAGATACGCAGTATTTT.

The chain couples TRBV6-1 to TRBJ2-3; 8 nucleotides match TRBD2. The CDR3 contains 16 residues. Germline values: CDR1 MNHNS, CDR2 SASEGT. V lost 3 bases and J lost 1; bases outside the gene matches: 6. CDR3 loop: CASSDPSGGGTDTQYF. CDR3 nucleotides: TGTGCCAGCAGTGACCCCAGCGGGGGCGGCACAGATACGCAGTATTTT.

The CDR3 nucleotides read TGTGCCAGCAGCCCTGGACTAGCGGAATACAATGAGCAGTTCTTC. Translated: CASSPGLAEYNEQFF. The V gene is TRBV9, the J gene TRBJ2-1, with 10 nucleotides matching TRBD2. Germline-derived CDR1 and CDR2 are SGDLS and YYNGEE. The V gene end was trimmed by 4 bases and the J gene end by 4 bases; junction bases not matched to a gene: 5. The CDR3 extends over 15 amino acids.

This clone has just a few counts. The rearrangement links TRBV30 to TRBJ1-4, with TRBD1 as a possible D gene (5 bases). V lost 4 bases and J lost 8, with 17 bases in between. Looked up from germline, CDR1 is GTSNPN and CDR2 is SVGIG (reference sequence). The CDR3 covers 14 residues. This CDR3 is CAWKGWRDGEKLFF. DNA of the CDR3: TGTGCCTGGAAGGGGTGGAGGGACGGAGAAAAACTGTTTTTT. Drawing the rest from reference TRBV30 and TRBJ1-4, the complete variable domain is SQTIHQWPATLVQPVGSPLSLECTVEGTSNPNLYWYRQAAGRGLQLLFYSVGIGQISSEVPQNLSASRPQDRQFILSSKKLLLSDSGFYLCAWKGWRDGEKLFFGSGTQLSVL.

This clone occurred once. The genes are TRBV25-1 and TRBJ1-5, with D perhaps matching TRBD1 (5 bases). This CDR3 contains 16 residues. V was shortened by 6 bases and J by 3 bases, with 18 bases between the two germline ends. Germline assignment: CDR1 MGHDK and CDR2 SYGVNS. The CDR3 spells CASSDQDIIDNQPQHF. The CDR3 region has the DNA TGTGCCAGCAGCGACCAGGACATTATTGACAATCAGCCCCAGCATTTT. Using reference TRBV25-1 and TRBJ1-5 for the parts outside the CDR3, the full variable domain is EADIYQTPRYLVIGTGKKITLECSQTMGHDKMYWYQQDPGMELHLIHYSYGVNSTEKGDLSSESTVSRIRTEHFPLTLESARPSHTSQYLCASSDQDIIDNQPQHFGDGTRLSIL.

Only a few counts were recorded for this clone. V and J are TRBV19 and TRBJ1-6, with 7 nucleotides matching TRBD1. Germline V lookup: CDR1 LNHDA, CDR2 SQIVND (reference sequence). This CDR3 comprises 15 residues. Trimming at V came to 7 bases and at J to 6 bases, leaving 9 bases not matched to a gene. The CDR3 coding sequence is TGTGCCAGTACTCCAACAGGGGTGGCTAATTCACCCCTCCACTTT. Translating gives CASTPTGVANSPLHF.

Here the CDR3 DNA reads TGTGCCAGCAGCCCGCCGCCCGGGACAGGGATGGTGGTCTATGGCTACACCTTC. Translation gives CASSPPPGTGMVVYGYTF. The chain employs TRBV7-9 and TRBJ1-2, with 9 bases identical to TRBD1. The CDR3 contains 18 residues. Germline V CDR1 and CDR2: SEHNR, FQNEAQ (reference sequence). The J segment lost 4 bases and the V segment lost 5 bases, leaving 17 bases of the junction unmatched.

This sequence joins TRBV9 and TRBJ1-4, with TRBD1 matching 9 bases. CDR3 length: 16 amino acids. Germline V gives CDR1 SGDLS, CDR2 YYNGEE. V shed 3 bases, J shed 8 bases, and the junction held 11 bases outside the gene matches. CDR3 sequence (DNA): TGTGCCAGCAGCGCTAACCCTACAGGGGGCGGAGAAAAACTGTTTTTT. Its protein is CASSANPTGGGEKLFF.

The sample holds one count of this clone. The V gene is TRBV2, the J gene TRBJ1-1; weak D call: TRBD1 (6 bases). CDR1 and CDR2 from the germline V gene are SNHLY and FYNNEI. The CDR3 extends over 15 amino acids. The V end lost 3 bases, the J end lost 9 bases, and 20 bases lay between the germline ends. As DNA, the CDR3 is TGTGCCAGCAGTGAGTTTGGACATGTCGGGGGGCAAGCTTTCTTT. It codes for CASSEFGHVGGQAFF. Full variable domain (rest looked up from reference TRBV2 and TRBJ1-1): EPEVTQTPSHQVTQMGQEVILRCVPISNHLYFYWYRQILGQKVEFLVSFYNNEISEKSEIFDDQFSVERPDGSNFTLKIRSTKLEDSAMYFCASSEFGHVGGQAFFGQGTRLTVV.

This chain connects TRBV6-5 to TRBJ1-2; 7 nucleotides align to TRBD1. Germline V gene lookup returns CDR1 MNHEY and CDR2 SVGAGI. The J segment lost 3 bases and the V segment lost 6 bases, leaving 4 bases of the junction unmatched. The CDR3 runs to 13 residues. CDR3 sequence: CASSRGQDYGYTF. The CDR3 DNA reads as TGTGCCAGCAGCCGCGGACAGGACTATGGCTACACCTTC.

The chain carries TRBV19 and TRBJ1-2; 9 bases map to TRBD1. CDR3 size: 13 residues. Germline V gene lookup returns CDR1 LNHDA and CDR2 SQIVND (reference sequence). V shed 5 bases, J shed 4 bases, and the junction held 2 bases outside the gene matches. The CDR3 sequence is CASSPDRGYGYTF. CDR3 in DNA: TGTGCCAGTAGTCCGGACAGGGGCTATGGCTACACCTTC.

This clone turned up a few times. The chain is built from TRBV11-3 and TRBJ1-1, with D tentatively TRBD1 (6 bases). This CDR3 region has 15 residues. Germline lookup yields CDR1 SGHNT and CDR2 YENEEA. The ends were cut back, 5 bases at V and 6 bases at J, with 19 bases in the middle. CDR3 region: CASSLSSLGQSEAFF. Written as DNA, the CDR3 is TGTGCCAGCAGCCTAAGCAGCTTAGGACAGTCTGAAGCTTTCTTT. The complete variable domain, with remaining parts taken from reference TRBV11-3 and TRBJ1-1, reads EAGVVQSPRYKIIEKKQPVAFWCNPISGHNTLYWYLQNLGQGPELLIRYENEEAVDDSQLPKDRFSAERLKGVDSTLKIQPAELGDSAVYLCASSLSSLGQSEAFFGQGTRLTVV.

The chain couples TRBV29-1 to TRBJ1-1, with D uncertain. V was clipped by 5 bases and J by 2 bases, with 12 bases between them. Germline V CDR1 and CDR2: SQVTM, ANQGSEA. The CDR3 runs 13 residues. The CDR3 DNA follows: TGCAGCGTTCGGGGTTTTATAAACACTGAAGCTTTCTTT. Translating it yields CSVRGFINTEAFF.

The rearrangement links TRBV6-2 or TRBV6-3 to TRBJ1-2; D uncertain. V lost 6 bases, J lost 8 bases, and 22 bases lay in between. CDR3 length: 15 residues. CDR1 and CDR2 (germline): MNHEY, SVGEGT. The CDR3 coding sequence is TGTGCCAGCAGCCACCCCGTAGATCCTCAGCGGGGCTACACCTTC. Its translation is CASSHPVDPQRGYTF.

V is TRBV19 and J is TRBJ1-1; 7 bases align to TRBD1. The CDR3 extends over 16 amino acids. From germline, CDR1 is LNHDA and CDR2 SQIVND (reference sequence). The trim removed 6 bases at V and 0 bases at J, leaving 10 bases unmatched. CDR3 DNA: TGTGCCAGTAGCCGACAGGGTATGACGGTGAACACTGAAGCTTTCTTT. This codes for CASSRQGMTVNTEAFF.

The J gene is TRBJ1-1, the V gene TRBV11-2; 8 nucleotides line up with TRBD1. The CDR3 has 14 amino acids. The germline gives CDR1 SGHAT, CDR2 FQNNGV. Trimming removed 5 bases from V and 3 bases from J; junction bases left unmatched: 5. CDR3 sequence: CASSMTGDDTEAFF. The CDR3 DNA sequence: TGTGCCAGCAGCATGACAGGGGATGACACTGAAGCTTTCTTT.

V and J are TRBV19 and TRBJ2-5; 9 bases map to TRBD1. After removal of 5 bases from V and 5 bases from J, the junction contained 6 bases not matched to a gene. In germline, CDR1 is LNHDA, CDR2 SQIVND (reference sequence). This CDR3 contains 14 residues. CDR3: CASSLGQGFETQYF. CDR3 DNA: TGTGCCAGTAGTCTGGGACAGGGTTTCGAGACCCAGTACTTC. Drawing the rest from reference TRBV19 and TRBJ2-5, the complete variable domain is DGGITQSPKYLFRKEGQNVTLSCEQNLNHDAMYWYRQDPGQGLRLIYYSQIVNDFQKGDIAEGYSVSREKKESFPLTVTSAQKNPTAFYLCASSLGQGFETQYFGPGTRLLVL.